This T cell receptor (beta chain) comes out of a study of cytomegalovirus exposure and HLA in healthy donors. To note about this clone: The antigen remains unidentified.

General study points: It was reportedly the case that the classifier diagnosed cytomegalovirus status with high specificity and sensitivity. Confirmation in vitro established that a few CMV-associated chains were specific for CMV antigens. The tendency of first-cohort TCR clusters to co-occur in the 120 or so validation repertoires emerged from a later analysis. Rare TCR sequences dominated, though some public TCRs recurred in many donors.

Here immunoSEQ multiplex PCR was the method, and the copy in TCRdb shows in-frame clones only, minus some. The sample carries approximately 100,000 clones, 88% recorded once. Sequenced material: PBMCs. The receptor was derived from a woman in her late teens or twenties in good health and CMV-seropositive.

For the CDR3, the DNA is TGTGCCAGCAGCCCAGGGGTCCTTGAAGCTTTCTTT. Translating gives CASSPGVLEAFF. V gene TRBV5-8 combines with J gene TRBJ1-1; D is perhaps TRBD1 (6 bases). There are 12 residues in the CDR3. Trimming shortened V by 4 bases and J by 7 bases, and 11 bases separated the two germline ends. CDR1 SGHTS and CDR2 YDEGEE come from the germline V gene. The whole variable domain, remainder taken from reference TRBV5-8 and TRBJ1-1, is EAGVTQSPTHLIKTRGQQATLRCSPISGHTSVYWYQQALGLGLQFLLWYDEGEERNRGNFPPRFSGRQFPNYSSELNVNALELEDSALYLCASSPGVLEAFFGQGTRLTVV.